Below are 14 T cell receptor beta chains sequenced from a single sample in a study of cytomegalovirus exposure and HLA in healthy donors. Vbeta (60) and Jbeta (13) primers were used in the PCR. Here immunoSEQ multiplex PCR was the method, and the copy in TCRdb shows in-frame clones only, minus some. The sample includes 95,000 to 100,000 clones, about 74% seen only once; the top ten take 16%. The sample consisted of PBMCs. Every receptor here comes from a man aged 55-75 years in good health and CMV-seropositive.

The chain recombines TRBV18 with TRBJ2-5; D is perhaps TRBD1 (5 bases). V was clipped by 3 bases and J by 6 bases, with 11 bases between them. Germline V gene sequence: CDR1 KGHSH, CDR2 LQKENI. The CDR3 is 13 amino acids. This CDR3 reads CASSPDGAKTQYF. For the CDR3, the DNA is TGTGCCAGCTCACCGGATGGGGCCAAGACCCAGTACTTC.

The J gene is TRBJ2-7, the V gene TRBV27, with TRBD1 matching 7 bases. The CDR3 runs 14 residues. V lost 5 bases and J lost 6; bases outside the gene matches: 10. The germline V gene has CDR1 MNHEY and CDR2 SMNVEV (reference sequence). As DNA, the CDR3 is TGTGCCAGCAGTCTAACGGGACAGCTGGGCGAGCAGTACTTC. Protein sequence: CASSLTGQLGEQYF.

This clone was picked up one time. V usage is TRBV10-3 and J usage is TRBJ2-2, with 8 bases fitting TRBD2. The CDR3 covers 16 residues. The germline V gene encodes CDR1 ENHRY and CDR2 SYGVKD. Unmatched junction bases numbered 6, after V lost 6 bases and J lost 0 bases. CDR3 loop: CAISPSGGPNTGELFF. The CDR3 DNA reads TGTGCCATCAGCCCGAGCGGGGGCCCGAACACCGGGGAGCTGTTTTTT.

The table lists this clone with a few counts. The gene calls are TRBV5-8 and TRBJ2-7; TRBD2 matches at 13 bases. Germline CDR1 reads SGHTS; CDR2 reads YDEGEE. The V gene end was trimmed by 4 bases and the J gene end by 0 bases; junction bases not matched to a gene: 13. This CDR3 comprises 19 residues. CDR3 loop: CASSRIGTSGVVASYEQYF. As DNA, the CDR3 is TGTGCCAGCAGCCGAATCGGGACTAGCGGGGTAGTCGCCTCCTACGAGCAGTACTTC.

The chain couples TRBV25-1 to TRBJ2-3; the match to TRBD1 covers 8 bases. Germline V gives CDR1 MGHDK, CDR2 SYGVNS. V lost 1 base and J lost 6; bases outside the gene matches: 6. The CDR3 runs to 15 residues. The CDR3 protein is CASSESDRAWDTQYF. For the CDR3, the DNA is TGTGCCAGCAGTGAATCGGACAGGGCTTGGGATACGCAGTATTTT.

V gene TRBV9 combines with J gene TRBJ2-1, with 8 bases that match TRBD2. The CDR3 length is 16 residues. CDR1 is SGDLS and CDR2 is YYNGEE in the germline V gene. With V trimmed by 0 bases and J by 2 bases, 4 bases remained unmatched. CDR3 in DNA: TGTGCCAGCAGCGTAGTTCGGGGGGGTGCCTACAATGAGCAGTTCTTC. Protein sequence: CASSVVRGGAYNEQFF.

V is TRBV9 and J is TRBJ2-7; the D gene is possibly TRBD2 (5 bases). In germline, CDR1 is SGDLS, CDR2 YYNGEE. This CDR3 spans 14 amino acids. V was cut by 3 bases and J by 0 bases, with 10 bases left in between. CDR3 bases: TGTGCCAGCAGCGAAGGCGGGTCCTCCTACGAGCAGTACTTC. Protein sequence: CASSEGGSSYEQYF.

The V gene is TRBV30, the J gene TRBJ2-7, with D possibly matching TRBD2 (6 bases). The CDR3 runs to 14 residues. The V gene lost 3 bases and the J gene lost 2 bases, with 14 bases spanning the gap. Germline lookup yields CDR1 GTSNPN and CDR2 SVGIG (reference sequence). CDR3 sequence (DNA): TGTGCCTGGAGCCGACCGGGAGCCGCCTACGAGCAGTACTTC. Translating it yields CAWSRPGAAYEQYF.

This clone turned up a few times. The junction shows a germline mismatch at one end, possibly a read error. The J gene is TRBJ2-7, the V gene TRBV7-7; 9 nucleotides match TRBD1. Germline CDR1 is SSHAT and CDR2 is FNYEAQ (reference sequence). This CDR3 contains 13 residues. The CDR3 spells CASSLGTGWEQYF. The DNA of the CDR3 is TGTGCTAGCAGCTTAGGGACAGGGTGGGAGCAGTACTTC.

The genes are TRBV2 and TRBJ1-6; D is possibly TRBD1 (5 bases). Trimming removed 6 bases at V and 8 bases at J, with 17 bases between. Germline lookup yields CDR1 SNHLY and CDR2 FYNNEI. The length of the CDR3 is 15 residues. Written as DNA, the CDR3 is TGTGCCAGCAGCCTCTCGCGGACAAATGATTCACCCCTCCACTTT. As protein: CASSLSRTNDSPLHF. The whole variable domain, remainder taken from reference TRBV2 and TRBJ1-6, is EPEVTQTPSHQVTQMGQEVILRCVPISNHLYFYWYRQILGQKVEFLVSFYNNEISEKSEIFDDQFSVERPDGSNFTLKIRSTKLEDSAMYFCASSLSRTNDSPLHFGNGTRLTVT.

The rearrangement joins TRBV2 to TRBJ1-5; 7 bases are shared with TRBD1. Germline CDR1 is SNHLY and CDR2 is FYNNEI. The V gene end was trimmed by 6 bases and the J gene end by 4 bases; junction bases not matched to a gene: 6. This CDR3 comprises 14 residues. CDR3 sequence reads: CASRTGQRNQPQHF. The CDR3 DNA follows: TGTGCCAGCAGGACGGGACAGAGGAATCAGCCCCAGCATTTT.

This chain joins TRBV4-2 and TRBJ1-6; 7 bases line up with TRBD1. Germline CDR1 and CDR2: LGHNA and YNFKEQ. The trim removed 2 bases at V and 10 bases at J, leaving 8 bases unmatched. The CDR3 has 15 residues. CDR3 sequence: CASSQKQGTGSPLHF. The CDR3 DNA sequence: TGTGCCAGCAGCCAAAAACAGGGGACCGGGTCACCCCTCCACTTT.

This sequence joins TRBV10-3 and TRBJ2-7, with D perhaps TRBD1 (6 bases). Germline V gene data show CDR1 as ENHRY and CDR2 as SYGVKD. With 3 bases removed from V and 4 bases from J, the gap between germline ends came to 10 bases. The CDR3 covers 13 residues. As DNA, the CDR3 is TGTGCCATCAGTGATGGACAGAATTACGAGCAGTACTTC. Protein product: CAISDGQNYEQYF.

V gene TRBV7-9 combines with J gene TRBJ2-7; D remains ambiguous. Germline CDR1 and CDR2: SEHNR and FQNEAQ (reference sequence). There are 13 residues in the CDR3. Trimming removed 1 base at V and 4 bases at J, with 8 bases between. The CDR3 DNA is TGTGCCAGCAGCTTAGTGAGTTCTTACGAGCAGTACTTC. Translating it yields CASSLVSSYEQYF. Full variable domain (rest looked up from reference TRBV7-9 and TRBJ2-7): DTGVSQNPRHKITKRGQNVTFRCDPISEHNRLYWYRQTLGQGPEFLTYFQNEAQLEKSRLLSDRFSAERPKGSFSTLEIQRTEQGDSAMYLCASSLVSSYEQYFGPGTRLTVT.